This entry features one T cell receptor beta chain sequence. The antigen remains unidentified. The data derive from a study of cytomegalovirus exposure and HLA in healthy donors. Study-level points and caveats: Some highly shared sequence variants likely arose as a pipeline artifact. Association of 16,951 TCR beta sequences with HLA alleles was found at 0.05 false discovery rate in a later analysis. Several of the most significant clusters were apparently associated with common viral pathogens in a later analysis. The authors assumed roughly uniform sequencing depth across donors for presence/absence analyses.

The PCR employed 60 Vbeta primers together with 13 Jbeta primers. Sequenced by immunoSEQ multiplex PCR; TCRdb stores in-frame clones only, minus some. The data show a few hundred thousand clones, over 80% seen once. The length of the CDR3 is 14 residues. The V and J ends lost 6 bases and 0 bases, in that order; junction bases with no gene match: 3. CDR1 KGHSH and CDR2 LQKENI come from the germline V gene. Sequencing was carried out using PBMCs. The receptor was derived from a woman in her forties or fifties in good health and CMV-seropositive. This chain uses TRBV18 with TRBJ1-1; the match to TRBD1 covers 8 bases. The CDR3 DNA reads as TGTGCCAGCTCCCAGGACAGGGTGAACACTGAAGCTTTCTTT. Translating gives CASSQDRVNTEAFF.